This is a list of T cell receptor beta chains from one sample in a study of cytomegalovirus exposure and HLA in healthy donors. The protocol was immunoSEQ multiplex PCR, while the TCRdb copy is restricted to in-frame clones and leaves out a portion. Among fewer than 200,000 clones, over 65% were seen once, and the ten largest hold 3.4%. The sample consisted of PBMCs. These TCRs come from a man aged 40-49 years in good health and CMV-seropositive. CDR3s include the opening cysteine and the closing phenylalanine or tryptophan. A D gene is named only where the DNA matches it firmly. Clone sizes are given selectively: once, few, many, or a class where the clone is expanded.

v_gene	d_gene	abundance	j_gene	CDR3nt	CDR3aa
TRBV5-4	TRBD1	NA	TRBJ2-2	TGCGCCAGCAGCCAAGAGGGGACAGGCGGCACCGGGGAGCTGTTTTTT	CASSQEGTGGTGELFF
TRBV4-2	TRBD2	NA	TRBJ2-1	TGTGCCAGCAGCTTGCTAGCGGGGGGGCGGGATGAGCAGTTCTTC	CASSLLAGGRDEQFF
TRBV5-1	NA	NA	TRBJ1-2	TGTGCCAGCAGCTCGAGCGGCCCCGGCTACACCTTC	CASSSSGPGYTF
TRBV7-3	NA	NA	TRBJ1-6	TGTGCCAGCAGCGCCGCGTATAATTCACCCCTCCACTTT	CASSAAYNSPLHF
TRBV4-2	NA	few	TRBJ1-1	TGTGCCAGCAGCCAAGATTACACCTTGAACACTGAAGCTTTCTTT	CASSQDYTLNTEAFF
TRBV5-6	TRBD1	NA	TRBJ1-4	TGTGCCAGCAGCACCAGGGGGCTGTCTAATGAAAAACTGTTTTTT	CASSTRGLSNEKLFF
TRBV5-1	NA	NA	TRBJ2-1	TGCGCCAGCAGCTGGTCGGGCAATGAGCAGTTCTTC	CASSWSGNEQFF
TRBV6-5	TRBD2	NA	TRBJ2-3	TGTGCCAGCAGTTACTTCGCGGGAGAAGATACGCAGTATTTT	CASSYFAGEDTQYF
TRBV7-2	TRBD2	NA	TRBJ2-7	TGTGCCAGCAGCTTAGAGGGGATAGCGGGATACGAGCAGTACTTC	CASSLEGIAGYEQYF
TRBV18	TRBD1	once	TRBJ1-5	TGTGCCAGCTCACCACCGGGACAGGGGATCAATCAGCCCCAGCATTTT	CASSPPGQGINQPQHF
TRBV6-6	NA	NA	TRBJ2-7	TGTGCCAGCACCTCCCGCGGAACAGGGAGGGGGGAGCAGTACTTC	CASTSRGTGRGEQYF
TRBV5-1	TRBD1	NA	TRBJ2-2	TGCGCCAGCACTACGGGGACAGGTGTTCCGAACACCGGGGAGCTGTTTTTT	CASTTGTGVPNTGELFF
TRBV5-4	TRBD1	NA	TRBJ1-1	TGTGCCAGCAGCTTGGTCCATGGGACAGGGGGGAACACTGAAGCTTTCTTT	CASSLVHGTGGNTEAFF
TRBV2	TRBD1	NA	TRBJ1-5	TGTGCCAGCAGCGAACAGACAGGGAATCTCGGGCCCCAGCATTTT	CASSEQTGNLGPQHF
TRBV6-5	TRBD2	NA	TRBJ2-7	TGTGCCAGCAGGGTACTAGCGGGGGGCCTCTACGAGCAGTACTTC	CASRVLAGGLYEQYF
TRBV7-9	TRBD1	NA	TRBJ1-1	TGTTCCAGCAGCTCCTCCCGTGGGCAGGGGGTACGGACTGAAGCTTTCTTT	CSSSSSRGQGVRTEAFF
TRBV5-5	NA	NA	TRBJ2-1	TGTGCCAGCAGCTTGGGTATGAGCTCCTACAATGAGCAGTTCTTC	CASSLGMSSYNEQFF
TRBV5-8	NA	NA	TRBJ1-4	TGTGCCAGCAGCCTGCGACAAGGCGAAAAACTGTTTTTT	CASSLRQGEKLFF
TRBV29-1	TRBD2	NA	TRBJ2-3	TGCAGCGTTGGACCAGCGGGGCGCACAGATACGCAGTATTTT	CSVGPAGRTDTQYF
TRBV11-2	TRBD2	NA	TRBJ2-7	TGTGCCAGCAACGGACTAGCGGGGGGGCACGAGCAGTACTTC	CASNGLAGGHEQYF
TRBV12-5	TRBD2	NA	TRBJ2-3	TGTGCTAGTGGTTCCCGGACTAGCGGGACAGATACGCAGTATTTT	CASGSRTSGTDTQYF
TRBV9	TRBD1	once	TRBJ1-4	TGTGCCAGCAGCGTGGGACAGGGTGAAGAAAAACTGTTTTTT	CASSVGQGEEKLFF
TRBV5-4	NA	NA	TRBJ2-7	TGTGCCAGCAGCGCCTTATCGGCAGGGAAGGTCTACGAGCAGTACTTC	CASSALSAGKVYEQYF
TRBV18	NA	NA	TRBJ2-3	TGTGCCAGCTCACCCCTGCGGAGTGCAGATACGCAGTATTTT	CASSPLRSADTQYF
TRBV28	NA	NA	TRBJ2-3	TGTGCCAGCAGTTTATGGGTAGCGGAGAATACGCAGTATTTT	CASSLWVAENTQYF
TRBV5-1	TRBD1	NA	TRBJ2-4	TGCGCCAGCAGCTTGAGAGGGACAGACGAAAACATTCAGTACTTC	CASSLRGTDENIQYF
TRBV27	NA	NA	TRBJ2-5	TGTGCCAGCAGTTTATCGGGCAGTAAAGAGACCCAGTACTTC	CASSLSGSKETQYF
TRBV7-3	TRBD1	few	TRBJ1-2	TGTGCCAGCAGCCCAAAAGACAGGGGGGATGGCTACACCTTC	CASSPKDRGDGYTF
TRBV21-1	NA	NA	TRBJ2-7	TGTGCCAGCACGCGGGGGGACGAGCAGTACTTC	CASTRGDEQYF
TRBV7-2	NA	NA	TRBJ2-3	TGTGCCAGCAGCTTAGGCGTCGGGACTACAGATACGCAGTATTTT	CASSLGVGTTDTQYF
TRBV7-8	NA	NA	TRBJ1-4	TGTGCCAGCAGCTCAGGGACACGGATTAATGAAAAACTGTTTTTT	CASSSGTRINEKLFF
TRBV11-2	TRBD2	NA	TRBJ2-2	TGTGCCAGCAGCGCGGGGGGGCGACACACCGGGGAGCTGTTTTTT	CASSAGGRHTGELFF
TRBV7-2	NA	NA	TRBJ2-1	TGTGCCAGCAGCCGCCTCTTGGCGGGATCCCTCAATGAGCAGTTCTTC	CASSRLLAGSLNEQFF
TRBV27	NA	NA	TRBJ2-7	TGTGCCAGCAGTTCCCAGGGGATCGGGGAGGGGATCGAGCAGTACTTC	CASSSQGIGEGIEQYF
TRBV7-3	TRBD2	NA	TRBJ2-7	TGTGCCAGCAGCAGCAGACTAGCGGGGATGAACGATCAAGGGCAGTACTTC	CASSSRLAGMNDQGQYF
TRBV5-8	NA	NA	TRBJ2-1	TGTGCCAGCAGCTTGTCGGGGGTGGGGTCCTACAATGAGCAGTTCTTC	CASSLSGVGSYNEQFF
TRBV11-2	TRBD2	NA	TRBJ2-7	TGTGCCAGCAGCCTACGCCTGGGACTAGCGGGAGCAAGAAGTGAGCAGTACTTC	CASSLRLGLAGARSEQYF
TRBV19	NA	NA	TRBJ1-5	TGTGCCAGTAGTCTTATTAGCGGGTGGAGCAATCAGCCCCAGCATTTT	CASSLISGWSNQPQHF
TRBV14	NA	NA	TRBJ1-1	TGTGCCAGCAGCCAAGATATCCGGGGTGAGAGCGCTTTCTTT	CASSQDIRGESAFF
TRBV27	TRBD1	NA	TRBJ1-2	TGTGCCAGCAGTTCTTCAGGCAGGGGGTCCAACTATGGCTACACCTTC	CASSSSGRGSNYGYTF
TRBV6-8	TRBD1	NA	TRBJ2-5	TGTGCCAGCAGGCCGGGACAGGGGCAAGAGACCCAGTACTTC	CASRPGQGQETQYF
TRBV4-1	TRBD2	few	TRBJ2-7	TGCGCCAGCAGCCAAGAAAGCGGGAGGCCTCCCTACGAGCAGTACTTC	CASSQESGRPPYEQYF